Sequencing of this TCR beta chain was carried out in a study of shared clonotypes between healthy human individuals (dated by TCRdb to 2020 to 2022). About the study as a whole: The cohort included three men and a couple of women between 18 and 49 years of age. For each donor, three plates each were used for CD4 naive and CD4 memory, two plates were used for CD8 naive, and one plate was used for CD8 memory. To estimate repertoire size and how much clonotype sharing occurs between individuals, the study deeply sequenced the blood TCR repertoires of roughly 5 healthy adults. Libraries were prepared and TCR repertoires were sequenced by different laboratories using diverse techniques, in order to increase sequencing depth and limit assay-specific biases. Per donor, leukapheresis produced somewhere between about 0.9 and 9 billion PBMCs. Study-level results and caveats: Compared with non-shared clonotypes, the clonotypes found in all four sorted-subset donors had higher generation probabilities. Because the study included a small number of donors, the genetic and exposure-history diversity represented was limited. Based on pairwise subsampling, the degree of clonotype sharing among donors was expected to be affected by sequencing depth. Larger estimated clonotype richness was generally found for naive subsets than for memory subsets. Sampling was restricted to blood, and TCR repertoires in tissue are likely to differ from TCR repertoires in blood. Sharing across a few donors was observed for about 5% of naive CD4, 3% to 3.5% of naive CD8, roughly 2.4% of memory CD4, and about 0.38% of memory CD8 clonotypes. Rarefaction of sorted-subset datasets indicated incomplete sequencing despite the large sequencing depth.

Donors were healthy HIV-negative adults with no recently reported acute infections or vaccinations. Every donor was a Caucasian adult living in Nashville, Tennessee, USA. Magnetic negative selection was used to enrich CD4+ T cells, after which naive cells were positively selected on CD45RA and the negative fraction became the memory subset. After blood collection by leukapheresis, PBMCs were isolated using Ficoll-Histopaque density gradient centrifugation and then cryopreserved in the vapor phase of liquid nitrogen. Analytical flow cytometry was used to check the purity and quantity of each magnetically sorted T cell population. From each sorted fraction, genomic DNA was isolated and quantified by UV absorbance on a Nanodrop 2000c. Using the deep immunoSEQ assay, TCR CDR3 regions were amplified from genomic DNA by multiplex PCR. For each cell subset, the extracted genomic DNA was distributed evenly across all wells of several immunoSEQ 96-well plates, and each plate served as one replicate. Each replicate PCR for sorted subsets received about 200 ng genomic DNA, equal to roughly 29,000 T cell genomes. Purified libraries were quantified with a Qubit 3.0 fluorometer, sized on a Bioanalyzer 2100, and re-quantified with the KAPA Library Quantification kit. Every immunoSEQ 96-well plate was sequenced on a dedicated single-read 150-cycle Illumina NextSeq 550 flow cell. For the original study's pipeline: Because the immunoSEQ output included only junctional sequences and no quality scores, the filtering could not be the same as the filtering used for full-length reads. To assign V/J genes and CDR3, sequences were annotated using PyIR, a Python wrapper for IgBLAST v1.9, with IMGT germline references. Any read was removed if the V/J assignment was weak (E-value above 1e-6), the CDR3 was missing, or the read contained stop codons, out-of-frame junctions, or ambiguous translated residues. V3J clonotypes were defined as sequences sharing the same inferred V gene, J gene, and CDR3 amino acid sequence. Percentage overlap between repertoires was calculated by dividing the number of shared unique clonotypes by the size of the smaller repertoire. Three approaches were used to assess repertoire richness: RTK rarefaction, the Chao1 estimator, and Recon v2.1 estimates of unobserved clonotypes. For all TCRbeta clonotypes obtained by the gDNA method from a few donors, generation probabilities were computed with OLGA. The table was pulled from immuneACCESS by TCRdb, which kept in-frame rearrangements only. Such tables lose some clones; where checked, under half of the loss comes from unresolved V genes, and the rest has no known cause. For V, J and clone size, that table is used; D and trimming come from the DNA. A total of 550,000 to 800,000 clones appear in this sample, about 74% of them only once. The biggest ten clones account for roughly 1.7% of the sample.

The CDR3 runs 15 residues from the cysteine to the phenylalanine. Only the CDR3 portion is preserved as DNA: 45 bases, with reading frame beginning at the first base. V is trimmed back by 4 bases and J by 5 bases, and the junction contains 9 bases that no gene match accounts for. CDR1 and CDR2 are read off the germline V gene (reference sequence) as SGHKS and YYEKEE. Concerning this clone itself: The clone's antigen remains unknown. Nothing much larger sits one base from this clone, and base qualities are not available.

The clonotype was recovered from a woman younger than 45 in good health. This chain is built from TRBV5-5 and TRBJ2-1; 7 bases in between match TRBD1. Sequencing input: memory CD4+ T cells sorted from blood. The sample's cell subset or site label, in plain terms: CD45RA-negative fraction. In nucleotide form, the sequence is TGTGCCAGCAGCCCGAGACAGGGATCGAACAATGAGCAGTTCTTC. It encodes CASSPRQGSNNEQFF.